The 5 T cell receptor beta chains below come from one sample, sequenced in a study of cytomegalovirus exposure and HLA in healthy donors. The PCR contained 60 Vbeta and 13 Jbeta primers. Libraries were prepared by immunoSEQ multiplex PCR; TCRdb keeps only in-frame clonotypes and omits some of them. Of about 110,000 clones in the sample, roughly 69% are singletons; the top ten hold approximately 3.9%. The sequencing sample was made of PBMCs. The origin of the receptors is a man aged 30 to 45 in good health and CMV-seropositive.

The gene calls are TRBV2 and TRBJ1-6; D is unclear. The V gene's germline CDR1 is SNHLY and CDR2 FYNNEI. The CDR3 is 15 amino acids. The V and J ends lost 6 bases and 7 bases respectively, with 16 bases between them. The CDR3 here is CASSILRVENSPLHF. For the CDR3, the DNA is TGTGCCAGCAGCATCCTCCGGGTCGAAAATTCACCCCTCCACTTT.

This clone has only one observation. CDR3 loop: CASSSMGSRTDTQYF. CDR3 DNA sequence: TGTGCCAGCAGCTCAATGGGGAGCCGCACAGATACGCAGTATTTT. V usage is TRBV7-3 and J usage is TRBJ2-3; D might be TRBD2 (5 bases). The CDR3 is 15 amino acids. V dropped 4 bases and J dropped 1 base, with 12 bases sitting between them. Germline CDR1 SGHTA, CDR2 FQGTGA.

The chain couples TRBV18 to TRBJ2-3, with D unresolved. V was trimmed by 3 bases and J by 6 bases, leaving 10 bases between them. The CDR3 runs 13 residues. Looked up from germline, CDR1 is KGHSH and CDR2 is LQKENI. Here the CDR3 DNA reads TGTGCCAGCTCACCCTCGACTGCTGATACGCAGTATTTT. This encodes CASSPSTADTQYF.

This clone came up a few times. A read error may produce the germline difference seen at one junction end. The CDR3 DNA sequence: TGTGCCTGGAGGGACACAGGGGGCCAATCTAACTGTGGCTACCCCTTC. Its translation: CAWRDTGGQSNCGYPF. The chain links TRBV30 to TRBJ1-2, with TRBD1 matching over 9 bases. Germline V CDR1 and CDR2: GTSNPN, SVGIG (reference sequence). The CDR3 loop spans 16 amino acids.

The rearrangement joins TRBV10-3 to TRBJ1-2; D is uncertain. Germline V lookup: CDR1 ENHRY, CDR2 SYGVKD. The CDR3 runs 14 residues. Between the trimmed V and J ends, which lost 2 bases and 4 bases, there was a span of 11 bases. Here the CDR3 DNA reads TGTGCCATCAGTGAGGGCAGACAAGGCTATGGCTACACCTTC. Translation gives CAISEGRQGYGYTF.